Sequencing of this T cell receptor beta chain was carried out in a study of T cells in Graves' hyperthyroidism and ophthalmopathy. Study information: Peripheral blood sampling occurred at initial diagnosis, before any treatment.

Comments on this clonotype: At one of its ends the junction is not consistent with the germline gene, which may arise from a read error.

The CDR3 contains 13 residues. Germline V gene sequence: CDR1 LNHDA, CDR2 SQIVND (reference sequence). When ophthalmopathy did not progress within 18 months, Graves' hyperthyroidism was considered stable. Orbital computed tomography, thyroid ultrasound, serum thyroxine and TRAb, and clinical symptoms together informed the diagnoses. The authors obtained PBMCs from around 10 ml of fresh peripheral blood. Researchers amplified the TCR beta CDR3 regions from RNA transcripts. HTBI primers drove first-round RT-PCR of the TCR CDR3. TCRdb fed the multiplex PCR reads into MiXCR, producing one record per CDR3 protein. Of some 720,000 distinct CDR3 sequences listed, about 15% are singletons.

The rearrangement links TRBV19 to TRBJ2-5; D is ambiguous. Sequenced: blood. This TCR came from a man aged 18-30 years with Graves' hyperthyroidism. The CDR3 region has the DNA TGTGCCAGTAGTATAACTGGGGTCGAGACCCGGTACTTC. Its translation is CASSITGVETRYF.